This is a list of T cell receptor beta chains from one sample in a study of blood T cell repertoires in COVID-19. Here immunoSEQ multiplex PCR was the method, and the copy in TCRdb shows in-frame clones only, minus some. This table has about 310,000 clones, around 90% appearing once. The specimen sequenced was peripheral blood. The receptors derive from a man between 18 and 29 years old with active or convalescent COVID-19. CDR3s include the opening cysteine and the closing phenylalanine or tryptophan. The D gene is left open where the match is weak. Clone sizes are given selectively: once, few, many, or a class where the clone is expanded.

j_gene | d_gene | v_gene | abundance | CDR3nt | CDR3aa
TRBJ2-7 | TRBD1 | TRBV7-2 | NA | TGTGCCAGCAGCGCACAGGGGCAGACCTACGAGCAGTACTTC | CASSAQGQTYEQYF
TRBJ2-1 | TRBD2 | TRBV5-4 | once | TGTGCCAGCAGCCAGCTAGCGGGAGGGCGCATGAACAATGAGCAGTTCTTC | CASSQLAGGRMNNEQFF
TRBJ1-1 | NA | TRBV12-3/TRBV12-4 | NA | TGTGCCAGCAGCGGGGGGTTAGTCTCTGAAGCTTTCTTT | CASSGGLVSEAFF
TRBJ2-7 | TRBD1 | TRBV28 | NA | TGTGCCAGCAGCAGGGACAGCTACGAGCAGTACTTC | CASSRDSYEQYF
TRBJ1-4 | TRBD1 | TRBV5-1 | NA | TGCGCCAGCAGCGTGGACAGGCCCGGGGAAAAACTGTTTTTT | CASSVDRPGEKLFF
TRBJ1-1 | TRBD1 | TRBV19 | NA | TGTGCCAGTACCCTGATTGACAGGGGGTTCGGTGGCACTGAAGCTTTCTTT | CASTLIDRGFGGTEAFF
TRBJ1-1 | TRBD1 | TRBV9 | NA | TGTGCCAGCAGCCTCAGGGGGTTGAACACTGAAGCTTTCTTT | CASSLRGLNTEAFF
TRBJ2-7 | TRBD1 | TRBV11-2 | NA | TGTGCCAGCACCAAGACCGGGACAGCCTACGAGCAGTACTTC | CASTKTGTAYEQYF
TRBJ2-2 | TRBD1 | TRBV27 | once | TGTGCCAGCAGTTTATGGGGACAGTCCACCGGGGAGCTGTTTTTT | CASSLWGQSTGELFF
TRBJ2-3 | NA | TRBV7-2 | NA | TGTGCCAGCAGCCTATACTTTCCTCGCACAGATACGCAGTATTTT | CASSLYFPRTDTQYF
TRBJ2-3 | TRBD1 | TRBV19 | NA | TGTGCCAGTAGTTCCCAACCGGAACGGGACAGGGTACCAGATACGCAGTATTTT | CASSSQPERDRVPDTQYF
TRBJ2-1 | TRBD1 | TRBV7-2 | NA | TGTGCCAGCAGCATCCGGGACAGGGGGCTTCGTGAGCAGTTCTTC | CASSIRDRGLREQFF
TRBJ1-4 | NA | TRBV7-9 | NA | TGTGCCAGCAGCCGTTCGGGAGGAGCTACTAATGAAAAACTGTTTTTT | CASSRSGGATNEKLFF
TRBJ1-1 | NA | TRBV11-2 | NA | TGTGCCAGCAGCGAGGAGGCAGGCGGCGCTTTCTTT | CASSEEAGGAFF
TRBJ1-4 | TRBD1 | TRBV6-5 | NA | TGTGCCAGCAGAAGAGACAGGGCCTCCAATGAAAAACTGTTTTTT | CASRRDRASNEKLFF
TRBJ1-5 | NA | TRBV4-3 | few | TGCGCCAGCAGCCAAGGAGAAGATCAGCCCCAGCATTTT | CASSQGEDQPQHF
TRBJ2-3 | TRBD2 | TRBV24-1 | NA | TGTGCCACCAGTGACGGACTAGGGTCAGATACGCAGTATTTT | CATSDGLGSDTQYF
TRBJ1-1 | NA | TRBV2 | NA | TGTGCCAGCAGTGTCGCGGATCCCACTGAAGCTTTCTTT | CASSVADPTEAFF
TRBJ1-4 | NA | TRBV5-1 | NA | TGCGCCAGCAGCCCTAGGAGCGGGTTTGAAAAACTGTTTTTT | CASSPRSGFEKLFF
TRBJ1-1 | NA | TRBV29-1 | NA | TGCAGCGTAGCCGCGGGCACTGAAGCTTTCTTT | CSVAAGTEAFF
TRBJ1-5 | NA | TRBV7-9 | NA | TGTGCCAGCAGCTTAAACGGGAAAGAGCCCCAGCATTTT | CASSLNGKEPQHF
TRBJ2-5 | TRBD2 | TRBV6-2/TRBV6-3 | NA | TGTGCCAGCAGTTCGTGGACTAGCGGGAGGGTGTTTGAGACCCAGTACTTC | CASSSWTSGRVFETQYF
TRBJ1-1 | TRBD1 | TRBV10-2 | NA | TGCGCCAGCAGAGACAGGGTCTCTGAAGCTTTCTTT | CASRDRVSEAFF
TRBJ2-1 | TRBD2 | TRBV7-7 | NA | TGTGCCAGCAGTTACGGGACTAGCGGGAGAAATGAGCAGTTCTTC | CASSYGTSGRNEQFF
TRBJ1-6 | TRBD1 | TRBV28 | NA | TGTGCCAGCAACAACAGGGGATTGCCCCTCCACTTT | CASNNRGLPLHF
TRBJ2-3 | TRBD2 | TRBV7-9 | NA | TGTGCCAGCAGCTTAGTGCTAGCGGGCACAGATACGCAGTATTTT | CASSLVLAGTDTQYF
TRBJ2-7 | TRBD1 | TRBV6-5 | NA | TGTGCCAGTAATTTAAGGGGGCAGAACGAGCAGTACTTC | CASNLRGQNEQYF
TRBJ1-1 | TRBD1 | TRBV7-2 | NA | TGTGCCAGCAGCCGGATGGGACAGCCCACTGAAGCTTTCTTT | CASSRMGQPTEAFF
TRBJ1-2 | TRBD1 | TRBV6-6 | NA | TGTGCCAGCAGTAGATCGATGTCCGGACAGGGTTTCGGTGGCTACACCTTC | CASSRSMSGQGFGGYTF
TRBJ2-7 | NA | TRBV7-9 | NA | TGTGCCAGCAGCTTAGGACAGGCATCCTACGAGCAGTACTTC | CASSLGQASYEQYF
TRBJ1-4 | NA | TRBV27 | NA | TGTGCCAGCAGAGGGATTCGGGGAGTCGGCGAAAAACTGTTTTTT | CASRGIRGVGEKLFF
TRBJ1-1 | NA | TRBV4-1 | NA | TGCGCCAGCAGCCTCCGGTCCGTTAACACTGAAGCTTTCTTT | CASSLRSVNTEAFF
TRBJ2-7 | TRBD2 | TRBV11-2 | NA | TGTGCCAGCAGCCCTACTAGCGGGACCCTCTACGAGCAGTACTTC | CASSPTSGTLYEQYF
TRBJ1-6 | NA | TRBV27 | NA | TGTGCCAGCACCTTAGGTGGTGCAGGGTCACCCCTCCACTTT | CASTLGGAGSPLHF
TRBJ2-2 | TRBD1 | TRBV2 | once | TGTGCCAGACAGGGGTATCGCGGGGAGCTGTTTTTT | CARQGYRGELFF
TRBJ2-3 | TRBD2 | TRBV19 | NA | TGTGCCAGTAGTAGGGCAAGCGGGGGGGCCGCAGATACGCAGTATTTT | CASSRASGGAADTQYF
TRBJ2-3 | NA | TRBV18 | NA | TGTGCCAGCTCTTTCGCAGGGCCAGATACGCAGTATTTT | CASSFAGPDTQYF
TRBJ2-3 | NA | TRBV24-1 | NA | TGTGCCACCAGTGACTCAGGGTTAGGGGGCACAGATACGCAGTATTTT | CATSDSGLGGTDTQYF
TRBJ1-1 | TRBD1 | TRBV5-1 | NA | TGCGCCAGCAGCAGGGACAGGGGTGATGAAGCTTTCTTT | CASSRDRGDEAFF
TRBJ2-5 | TRBD1 | TRBV11-2 | NA | TGTGCCAGCAGCTTAGAATTGAGGGACAGGGAGGCGGCCAAAGAGACCCAGTACTTC | CASSLELRDREAAKETQYF
TRBJ2-7 | NA | TRBV14 | NA | TGTGCCAGCAGCATCTTTCAGGGCCCCTCCTACGAGCAGTACTTC | CASSIFQGPSYEQYF
TRBJ1-1 | NA | TRBV7-9 | NA | TGTGCCAGCAGCTTAGTTCGTGCCAGTAACCCTGAAGCTTTCTTT | CASSLVRASNPEAFF
TRBJ2-7 | NA | TRBV9 | NA | TGTGCCAGCAGCCCCATCGGAGGGGTTGCCTCCTACGAGCAGTACTTC | CASSPIGGVASYEQYF
TRBJ1-2 | NA | TRBV29-1 | NA | TGCAGCGTTGCCACGTCCAGGGTGGGCTATGGCTACACCTTC | CSVATSRVGYGYTF